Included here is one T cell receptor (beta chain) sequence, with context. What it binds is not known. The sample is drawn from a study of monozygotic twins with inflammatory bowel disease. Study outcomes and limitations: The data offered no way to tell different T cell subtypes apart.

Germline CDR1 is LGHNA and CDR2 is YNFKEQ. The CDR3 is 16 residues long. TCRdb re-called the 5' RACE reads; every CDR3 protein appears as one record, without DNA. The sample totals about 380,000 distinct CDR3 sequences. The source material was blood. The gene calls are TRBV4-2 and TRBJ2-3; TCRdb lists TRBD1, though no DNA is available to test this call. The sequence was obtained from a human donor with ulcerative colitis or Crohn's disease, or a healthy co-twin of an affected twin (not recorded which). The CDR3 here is CASSPTGGPSTDTQYF.